This T cell receptor beta chain was captured in a study of T-cell reconstitution after alpha-beta-depleted transplantation in children. This clonotype has at least ten counts. Its specificity is not known. Library preparation (for TCRbeta) was performed with unique molecular identifiers. TCRdb recomputed calls from the PCR reads with MiXCR, one row per CDR3 protein. The sample carries roughly 300,000 distinct CDR3 sequences, approximately 10% recorded once. Study results and caveats: Surviving thymic progenitors and recipient T cells were the source of high TCRbeta diversity at day 60 in some patients. Hyperexpanded clones declined; after one year, newly produced T cells mostly supplied diversity. Several hundred expanded graft clones reportedly gave rise to the alpha-beta T cells present about two months after transplant.

CDR3 length equals 14 residues. V is TRBV21-1 and J is TRBJ1-1; TRBD1 was called by the table and not checked on the DNA. TRBV21-1 is listed as a pseudogene. This TCR derives from a male patient aged 2-15 years who had a stem cell transplant for chronic granulomatous disease, so the T cells may come from the graft donor. This material consisted of peripheral blood, taken 180 days after TCRalphabeta/CD19-depleted stem cell transplant. The CDR3 loop is CASSTLQGNTEAFF. The CDR3 region has the DNA TGTGCCAGCAGCACTTTACAGGGGAACACTGAAGCTTTCTTT.